This T cell receptor beta chain comes out of a study of Ad26.COV2.S vaccination and SARS-CoV-2 variants. Treatment noted: around 19 received Ad26.COV2.S at low or high dose, single or two shots; five or six received placebo; per-sample allocation not given. The samples date from day 63 after the first vaccine or placebo injection. Clones were read by immunoSEQ multiplex PCR, and TCRdb kept only the in-frame ones, dropping some. The table lists about 480,000 clones, 87% of them singletons. The germline V gene has CDR1 MNHEY and CDR2 SVGEGT. The V and J ends lost 8 bases and 4 bases, in that order; junction bases with no gene match: 3. The length of the CDR3 is 13 residues.

This clonotype was obtained from a person between 18 and 65 years old who received the Ad26.COV2.S COVID-19 vaccine or a placebo. Source: peripheral blood, taken in a trial of Ad26.COV2.S vaccine versus placebo. The chain combines TRBV6-2 or TRBV6-3 with TRBJ2-5; 11 bases agree with TRBD2. The CDR3 sequence is CASGLAGGETQYF. Here the CDR3 DNA reads TGTGCCAGCGGCCTAGCGGGAGGAGAGACCCAGTACTTC.